The 13 T cell receptor beta chains in this list originate from one sample, sequenced in a study of blood T cell repertoires in COVID-19. TCRdb's table, derived via immunoSEQ multiplex PCR, lists solely in-frame clones and lacks some. The sample records 310,000 or so clones, 75% to 90% being singletons. Sequenced material: peripheral blood. The receptors were gathered from a woman aged 45 to 65 who had recovered from COVID-19.

This clone was recorded only once. The chain is built from TRBV5-1 and TRBJ2-1; D is unclear. There are 15 residues in the CDR3. Between the trimmed V and J ends, which lost 0 bases and 4 bases, there was a span of 11 bases. In germline, CDR1 is SGHRS, CDR2 YFSETQ. CDR3 amino acids: CASSLGPALYNEQFF. For the CDR3, the DNA is TGCGCCAGCAGCTTGGGGCCAGCGCTTTACAATGAGCAGTTCTTC.

This sequence joins TRBV4-3 and TRBJ1-1; maybe TRBD1 (5 bases). Trimming left V 1 base short and J 2 bases short, with 8 bases between. This CDR3 contains 14 residues. The germline V gene encodes CDR1 LGHNA and CDR2 YSLEER. The CDR3 protein is CASSQGQYNTEAFF. The CDR3 DNA sequence: TGCGCCAGCAGCCAAGGACAGTATAACACTGAAGCTTTCTTT.

V is TRBV30 and J is TRBJ1-2; tentative D call: TRBD1 (6 bases). CDR1 and CDR2 from the germline V gene are GTSNPN and SVGIG (reference sequence). Trimming removed 2 bases at V and 3 bases at J, with 19 bases between. The CDR3 has 16 amino acids. DNA for the CDR3: TGTGCCTGGAGTATAGATACTACAGGGTACGACTATGGCTACACCTTC. Protein sequence: CAWSIDTTGYDYGYTF. Combining the CDR3 with reference TRBV30 and TRBJ1-2 gives the whole variable domain SQTIHQWPATLVQPVGSPLSLECTVEGTSNPNLYWYRQAAGRGLQLLFYSVGIGQISSEVPQNLSASRPQDRQFILSSKKLLLSDSGFYLCAWSIDTTGYDYGYTFGSGTRLTVV.

The chain uses TRBV2 and TRBJ2-7, with no clear D. Germline-derived CDR1 and CDR2 are SNHLY and FYNNEI. Deletions cut 1 base from V and 2 bases from J, with 6 bases between. The CDR3 is made up of 13 amino acids. CDR3 DNA: TGTGCCAGCAGTGAAGTCCGGGCCTACGAGCAGTACTTC. This codes for CASSEVRAYEQYF.

CDR3 amino acids: CASSSFGPPETQYF. CDR3 sequence (DNA): TGTGCCAGCAGCTCCTTTGGGCCCCCAGAGACCCAGTACTTC. The chain employs TRBV7-3 and TRBJ2-5; D gene ambiguous. The germline V gene encodes CDR1 SGHTA and CDR2 FQGTGA. There are 14 residues in the CDR3. The germline V and J ends were trimmed by 4 bases and 4 bases, with 13 bases remaining between them.

The chain links TRBV30 to TRBJ2-1; TRBD2 aligns across 9 bases. The CDR3 is 15 amino acids. Germline assignment: CDR1 GTSNPN and CDR2 SVGIG (reference sequence). Losses at the gene ends were 1 base for V and 4 bases for J; bases not matched to a gene: 5. As DNA, the CDR3 is TGTGCCTGGAGTGCCGGACTAGCGATATACAATGAGCAGTTCTTC. Its protein is CAWSAGLAIYNEQFF.

The rearrangement joins TRBV29-1 to TRBJ1-1; D possibly corresponds to TRBD1 (5 bases). The CDR3 loop spans 13 amino acids. CDR1 and CDR2 (germline): SQVTM, ANQGSEA. V lost 6 bases to trimming and J lost 8 bases, with 19 bases between them. The CDR3 DNA reads TGCAGCGTAGTAACCGACAGCTCAGTCGAAGCTTTCTTT. This encodes CSVVTDSSVEAFF.

This clone was picked up one time. The gene calls are TRBV13 and TRBJ1-1, with a possible D match to TRBD1 (5 bases). This CDR3 spans 14 amino acids. Germline V gene data show CDR1 as PRHDT and CDR2 as FYEKMQ (reference sequence). The V and J ends lost 5 bases and 5 bases respectively, with 15 bases between them. CDR3 residues: CASSLSRGGTEAFF. DNA for the CDR3: TGTGCCAGCAGCCTCTCTCGGGGGGGGACTGAAGCTTTCTTT.

The V and J genes are TRBV7-9 and TRBJ2-1; D is uncertain. The CDR3 is 14 residues long. Germline V gene sequence: CDR1 SEHNR, CDR2 FQNEAQ (reference sequence). V was clipped by 4 bases and J by 2 bases, with 9 bases between them. CDR3 residues: CASSSYPPYNEQFF. The CDR3 DNA is TGTGCCAGCAGCTCCTATCCCCCCTACAATGAGCAGTTCTTC.

J is TRBJ1-1 and V is TRBV19; 9 bases are a match to TRBD1. Trimming at V came to 3 bases and at J to 1 base, leaving 3 bases not matched to a gene. CDR3 length: 15 residues. Germline assignment: CDR1 LNHDA and CDR2 SQIVND (reference sequence). Here the CDR3 DNA reads TGTGCCAGTAGTATTATGGGACAGGGGAACACTGAAGCTTTCTTT. It translates to CASSIMGQGNTEAFF.

This sequence joins TRBV7-2 and TRBJ1-2; D possibly corresponds to TRBD1 (5 bases). The CDR3 totals 14 residues. Germline V lookup: CDR1 SGHTA, CDR2 FQGNSA. V dropped 6 bases and J dropped 7 bases, with 18 bases sitting between them. This CDR3 reads CASSYGTGGLGYTF. CDR3 DNA: TGTGCCAGCAGTTACGGCACCGGGGGTCTTGGCTACACCTTC.

This chain connects TRBV6-6 to TRBJ2-3; D might be TRBD1 (5 bases). Germline lookup yields CDR1 MNHNY and CDR2 SVGAGI (reference sequence). CDR3 length: 13 amino acids. With 6 bases removed from V and 2 bases from J, the gap between germline ends came to 9 bases. CDR3 bases: TGTGCCAGCAGAGTGACAGCCACAGATACGCAGTATTTT. Amino acids: CASRVTATDTQYF.

A single count supports this clone. This chain uses TRBV2 with TRBJ1-1; D possibly corresponds to TRBD1 (6 bases). The CDR3 is 12 residues long. CDR1 and CDR2 (germline): SNHLY, FYNNEI. Trimming removed 6 bases at V and 11 bases at J, with 16 bases between. CDR3 DNA: TGTGCCAGCAGAGAGGACAGACCGTTGGCTTTCTTT. It is translated as CASREDRPLAFF.